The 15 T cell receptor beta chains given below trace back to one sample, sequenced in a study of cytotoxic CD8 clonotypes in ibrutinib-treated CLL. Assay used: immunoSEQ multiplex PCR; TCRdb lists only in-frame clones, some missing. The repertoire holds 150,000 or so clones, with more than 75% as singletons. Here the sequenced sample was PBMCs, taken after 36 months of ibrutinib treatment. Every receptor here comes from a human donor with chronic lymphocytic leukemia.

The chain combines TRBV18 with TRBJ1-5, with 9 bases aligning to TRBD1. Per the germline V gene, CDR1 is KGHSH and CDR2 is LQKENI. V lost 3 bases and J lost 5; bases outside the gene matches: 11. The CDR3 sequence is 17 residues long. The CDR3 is CASSPGSGQGRHQPQHF. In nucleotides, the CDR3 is TGTGCCAGCTCACCTGGTTCGGGACAGGGTAGGCATCAGCCCCAGCATTTT.

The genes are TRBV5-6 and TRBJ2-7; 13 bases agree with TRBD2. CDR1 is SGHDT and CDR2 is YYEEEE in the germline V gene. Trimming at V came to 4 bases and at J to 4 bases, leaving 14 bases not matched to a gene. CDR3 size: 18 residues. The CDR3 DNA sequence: TGTGCCAGCAGCGGGGGATTGGGACTAGCGGGGAAAGGTTACGAGCAGTACTTC. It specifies CASSGGLGLAGKGYEQYF. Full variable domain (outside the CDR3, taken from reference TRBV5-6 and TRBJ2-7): DAGVTQSPTHLIKTRGQQVTLRCSPKSGHDTVSWYQQALGQGPQFIFQYYEEEERQRGNFPDRFSGHQFPNYSSELNVNALLLGDSALYLCASSGGLGLAGKGYEQYFGPGTRLTVT.

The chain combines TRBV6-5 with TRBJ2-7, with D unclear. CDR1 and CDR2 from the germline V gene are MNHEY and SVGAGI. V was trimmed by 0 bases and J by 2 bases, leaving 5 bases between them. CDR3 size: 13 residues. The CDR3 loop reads CASSYSSAYEQYF. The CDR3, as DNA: TGTGCCAGCAGTTACTCGAGCGCCTACGAGCAGTACTTC.

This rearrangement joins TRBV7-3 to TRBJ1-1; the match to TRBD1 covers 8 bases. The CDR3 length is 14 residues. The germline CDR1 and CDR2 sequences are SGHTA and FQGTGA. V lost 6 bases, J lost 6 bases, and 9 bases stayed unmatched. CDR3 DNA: TGTGCCAGCAGTATACAGGGGGTGGGAGCTGAAGCTTTCTTT. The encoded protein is CASSIQGVGAEAFF.

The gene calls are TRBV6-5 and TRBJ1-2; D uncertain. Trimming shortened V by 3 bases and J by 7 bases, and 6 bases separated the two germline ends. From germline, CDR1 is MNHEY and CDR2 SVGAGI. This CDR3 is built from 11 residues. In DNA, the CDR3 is TGTGCCAGCAGTTATGGTGCTGGCTACACCTTC. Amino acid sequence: CASSYGAGYTF.

CDR3 in amino acids: CASSSPRVAGDDEQFF. For the CDR3, the DNA is TGTGCCAGCAGTTCTCCGAGGGTAGCGGGAGATGATGAGCAGTTCTTC. The chain employs TRBV27 and TRBJ2-1; the match to TRBD2 covers 9 bases. Germline CDR1 and CDR2: MNHEY and SMNVEV (reference sequence). J was trimmed by 8 bases and V by 4 bases; bases with no gene match: 12. The CDR3 is 16 amino acids.

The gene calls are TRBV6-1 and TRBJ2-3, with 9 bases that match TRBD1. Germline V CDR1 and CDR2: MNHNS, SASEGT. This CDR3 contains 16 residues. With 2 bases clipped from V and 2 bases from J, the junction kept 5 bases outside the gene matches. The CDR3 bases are TGTGCCAGCAGTGAAAGCCACAGGGGGCACACAGATACGCAGTATTTT. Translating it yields CASSESHRGHTDTQYF.

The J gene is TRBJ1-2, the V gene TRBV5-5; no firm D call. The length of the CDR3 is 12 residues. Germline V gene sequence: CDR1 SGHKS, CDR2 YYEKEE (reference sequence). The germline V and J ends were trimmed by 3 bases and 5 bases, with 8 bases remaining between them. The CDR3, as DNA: TGTGCCAGCAGCTCAGGACCTTATGGCTACACCTTC. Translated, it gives CASSSGPYGYTF.

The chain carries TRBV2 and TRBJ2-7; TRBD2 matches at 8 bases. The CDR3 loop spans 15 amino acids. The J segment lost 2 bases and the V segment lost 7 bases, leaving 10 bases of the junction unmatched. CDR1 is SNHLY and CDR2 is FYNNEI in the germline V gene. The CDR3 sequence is CASNFEAGATYEQYF. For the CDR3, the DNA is TGTGCCAGCAATTTTGAAGCGGGGGCTACCTACGAGCAGTACTTC.

The CDR3: CASSKTGLNQPQHF. For the CDR3, the DNA is TGTGCCAGCAGCAAGACAGGATTGAATCAGCCCCAGCATTTT. The chain joins TRBV7-8 to TRBJ1-5; weak D call: TRBD1 (6 bases). V gave up 5 bases and J gave up 4 bases, with 12 bases separating them. Germline V CDR1 and CDR2: SGHVS, FQNEAQ. This CDR3 spans 14 amino acids.

CDR3 residues: CASSLGPPGLTLQPQHF. As DNA, the CDR3 is TGTGCCAGCAGCTTGGGGCCGCCGGGCCTCACCCTCCAGCCCCAGCATTTT. The chain combines TRBV5-5 with TRBJ1-5; unclear D gene. The CDR3 spans 17 residues. V lost 0 bases, J lost 7 bases, and 20 bases lay in between. Germline CDR1 reads SGHKS; CDR2 reads YYEKEE (reference sequence).

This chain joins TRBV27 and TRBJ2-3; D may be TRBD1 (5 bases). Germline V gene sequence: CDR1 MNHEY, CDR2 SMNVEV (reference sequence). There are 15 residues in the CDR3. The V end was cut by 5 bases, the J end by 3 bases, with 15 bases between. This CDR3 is CASSPTGSGTDTQYF. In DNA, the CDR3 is TGTGCCAGCAGTCCCACAGGATCGGGTACAGATACGCAGTATTTT.

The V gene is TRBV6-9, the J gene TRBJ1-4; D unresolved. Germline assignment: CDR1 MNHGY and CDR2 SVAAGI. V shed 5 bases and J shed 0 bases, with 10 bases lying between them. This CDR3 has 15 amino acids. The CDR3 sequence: CASSLYWATNEKLFF. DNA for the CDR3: TGTGCCAGCAGTCTGTACTGGGCAACTAATGAAAAACTGTTTTTT.

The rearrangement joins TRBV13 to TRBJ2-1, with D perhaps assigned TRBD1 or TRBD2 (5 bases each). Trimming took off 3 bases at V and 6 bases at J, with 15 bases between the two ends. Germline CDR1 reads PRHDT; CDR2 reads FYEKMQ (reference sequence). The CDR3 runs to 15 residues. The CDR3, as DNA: TGTGCCAGCAGCTTGAGGGAGAGCAGGGTCAATGAGCAGTTCTTC. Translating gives CASSLRESRVNEQFF. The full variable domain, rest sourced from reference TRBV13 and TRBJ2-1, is AAGVIQSPRHLIKEKRETATLKCYPIPRHDTVYWYQQGPGQDPQFLISFYEKMQSDKGSIPDRFSAQQFSDYHSELNMSSLELGDSALYFCASSLRESRVNEQFFGPGTRLTVL.

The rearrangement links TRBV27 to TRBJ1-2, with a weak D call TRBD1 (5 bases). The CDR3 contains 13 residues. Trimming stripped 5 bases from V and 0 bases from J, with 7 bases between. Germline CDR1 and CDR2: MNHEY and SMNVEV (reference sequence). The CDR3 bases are TGTGCCAGCAGTCCGGGGCCTAACTATGGCTACACCTTC. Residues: CASSPGPNYGYTF.